The 16 T cell receptor beta chains below were found in one sample sequenced in a study of T-cell memory formation after mild COVID-19. MiXCR, run by TCRdb on the 5' RACE reads, gives a single entry per CDR3 protein. The sample has about 49,000 distinct CDR3 sequences, over 6.5% seen once. The sample comprised PBMCs or a T cell subset sorted from them (not recorded which). These receptor sequences come from a man aged 18 to 29 who had mild COVID-19 (a few samples of this study predate the infection). Cell type and time point are not known.

V and J are TRBV7-2 and TRBJ2-3; TRBD2 aligns across 10 bases. The V and J ends lost 5 bases and 2 bases, in that order; junction bases with no gene match: 19. This CDR3 is built from 20 residues. In germline, CDR1 is SGHTA, CDR2 FQGNSA. The CDR3: CASSQTAPGLAGAVTDTQYF. The CDR3 DNA sequence: TGTGCCAGCAGCCAAACGGCTCCCGGGCTAGCGGGGGCCGTCACAGATACGCAGTATTTT.

The sample holds a few counts of this clonotype. The CDR3 reads CASSLAMGGTDTQYF. The CDR3, as DNA: TGTGCCAGCAGCTTAGCGATGGGAGGGACAGATACGCAGTATTTT. The chain links TRBV7-9 to TRBJ2-3, with 7 bases fitting TRBD2. This CDR3 is built from 15 residues. Per germline, CDR1 SEHNR and CDR2 FQNEAQ (reference sequence). With V trimmed by 0 bases and J by 3 bases, 3 bases remained unmatched. Using reference TRBV7-9 and TRBJ2-3 for the parts outside the CDR3, the full variable domain is DTGVSQNPRHKITKRGQNVTFRCDPISEHNRLYWYRQTLGQGPEFLTYFQNEAQLEKSRLLSDRFSAERPKGSFSTLEIQRTEQGDSAMYLCASSLAMGGTDTQYFGPGTRLTVL.

The rearrangement links TRBV12-3 or TRBV12-4 to TRBJ1-2; perhaps TRBD1 as D (5 bases). The CDR3 runs 14 residues. The V end was cut by 2 bases, the J end by 2 bases, with 9 bases between. This chain's CDR3 is CASSLNGANYGYTF. As DNA, the CDR3 is TGTGCCAGCAGTTTAAATGGGGCGAACTATGGCTACACCTTC.

This chain connects TRBV11-2 to TRBJ2-2; the match to TRBD1 covers 7 bases. Looked up from germline, CDR1 is SGHAT and CDR2 is FQNNGV. CDR3 length equals 14 residues. J gave up 3 bases and V 7 bases, and 5 bases lay outside the gene matches. CDR3 bases: TGTGCCAGCACCCTGGACAGGCACACCGGGGAGCTGTTTTTT. Its protein product is CASTLDRHTGELFF.

This clonotype showed up many times. The chain employs TRBV5-1 and TRBJ1-6, with D possibly matching TRBD1 (6 bases). Germline V gene data show CDR1 as SGHRS and CDR2 as YFSETQ. The CDR3 runs to 13 residues. Trimming removed 7 bases from V and 7 bases from J, with 12 bases in between. In DNA, the CDR3 is TGCGCCAGCCGAACAGGGTCGAATTCACCCCTCCACTTT. Its protein product is CASRTGSNSPLHF.

This clonotype showed up just a few times. The chain uses TRBV6-2 or TRBV6-3 and TRBJ2-5; D is undetermined. Germline V gives CDR1 MNHEY, CDR2 SVGEGT. With 6 bases removed from V and 5 bases from J, the gap between germline ends came to 16 bases. This CDR3 has 14 residues. The chain's CDR3 is CASSDLPNSETQYF. In DNA form, the CDR3 reads TGTGCCAGCAGCGATCTCCCCAACTCCGAGACCCAGTACTTC.

There are a few counts of this clonotype. This chain uses TRBV5-1 with TRBJ2-3, with TRBD1 matching over 8 bases. The germline V gene encodes CDR1 SGHRS and CDR2 YFSETQ. The trim removed 1 base at V and 5 bases at J, leaving 6 bases unmatched. The CDR3 length is 15 residues. The CDR3 loop is CASSLTRGHRDTQYF. DNA of the CDR3: TGCGCCAGCAGCTTGACCAGGGGGCATAGAGATACGCAGTATTTT. Full variable domain (missing parts from reference TRBV5-1 and TRBJ2-3): KAGVTQTPRYLIKTRGQQVTLSCSPISGHRSVSWYQQTPGQGLQFLFEYFSETQRNKGNFPGRFSGRQFSNSRSEMNVSTLELGDSALYLCASSLTRGHRDTQYFGPGTRLTVL.

In this sample, this clonotype turned up a few times. The J gene is TRBJ1-2, the V gene TRBV29-1; D not certain. The CDR3 covers 13 residues. V lost 7 bases to trimming and J lost 3 bases, with 15 bases between them. Looked up from germline, CDR1 is SQVTM and CDR2 is ANQGSEA. CDR3 sequence reads: CSASGGADYGYTF. CDR3 coding DNA: TGCAGCGCCTCCGGAGGAGCAGACTATGGCTACACCTTC.

The genes are TRBV7-7 and TRBJ2-3; 8 bases are a match to TRBD1. V dropped 5 bases and J dropped 5; count of bases not matched to a gene: 6. CDR1 is SSHAT, CDR2 FNYEAQ, per germline (reference sequence). The CDR3 extends over 14 amino acids. Written as DNA, the CDR3 is TGTGCCAGCAGCCAGACAGGGGTAGAAGATACGCAGTATTTT. Residues: CASSQTGVEDTQYF. Based on the CDR3 plus reference TRBV7-7 and TRBJ2-3, the full variable domain is GAGVSQSPRYKVTKRGQDVTLRCDPISSHATLYWYQQALGQGPEFLTYFNYEAQPDKSGLPSDRFSAERPEGSISTLTIQRTEQRDSAMYRCASSQTGVEDTQYFGPGTRLTVL.

The rearrangement joins TRBV12-3 or TRBV12-4 to TRBJ1-1, with D perhaps matching TRBD1 (5 bases). The CDR3 is made up of 13 amino acids. V was clipped by 6 bases and J by 5 bases, with 13 bases between them. CDR3 coding DNA: TGTGCCAGCAGGTATACTCAGGGAACTGAAGCTTTCTTT. Amino acid sequence: CASRYTQGTEAFF.

This clonotype has more than one count but fewer than ten. The chain recombines TRBV19 with TRBJ2-3; D perhaps matches TRBD1 (6 bases). The CDR3 length is 13 residues. CDR1 LNHDA and CDR2 SQIVND come from the germline V gene (reference sequence). V lost 5 bases and J lost 1, with 7 bases in between. The CDR3 DNA follows: TGTGCCAGTAGTGAGGGGGGCACAGATACGCAGTATTTT. Translated: CASSEGGTDTQYF.

The table lists this clonotype with a few counts. This chain uses TRBV20-1 with TRBJ1-5, with D tentatively TRBD1 (6 bases). In germline, CDR1 is DFQATT, CDR2 SNEGSKA (reference sequence). The CDR3 is 15 amino acids. The V end was cut by 6 bases, the J end by 0 bases, with 15 bases between. CDR3 sequence: CSAMGRGYSNQPQHF. Written as DNA, the CDR3 is TGCAGTGCCATGGGCAGGGGATATAGCAATCAGCCCCAGCATTTT.

This clonotype appeared a few times. The CDR3 nucleotides are TGCGCCAGCAGCTCAGAGGGACAGGGTTTTTCACCCCTCCACTTT. Its translation is CASSSEGQGFSPLHF. This chain uses TRBV5-1 with TRBJ1-6, with 9 bases that match TRBD1. With V trimmed by 3 bases and J by 9 bases, 7 bases remained unmatched. Germline-derived CDR1 and CDR2 are SGHRS and YFSETQ. CDR3 length equals 15 residues.

V gene TRBV5-1 combines with J gene TRBJ2-7; 7 bases agree with TRBD1. Germline-derived CDR1 and CDR2 are SGHRS and YFSETQ. This CDR3 is 13 amino acids long. The V and J ends lost 6 bases and 5 bases, in that order; junction bases with no gene match: 8. The CDR3 here is CASTETGLDEQYF. As DNA, the CDR3 is TGCGCCAGCACCGAGACAGGGTTAGACGAGCAGTACTTC.

This clonotype was seen more than once but under ten times. The J gene is TRBJ2-7, the V gene TRBV3-1; D call uncertain. This CDR3 contains 15 residues. V was pared by 0 bases and J by 0 bases, with 9 bases between. The germline CDR1 and CDR2 sequences are LGHDT and YNNKEL (reference sequence). The CDR3 DNA reads TGTGCCAGCAGCCAAGATCCGGGTAGCTCCTACGAGCAGTACTTC. Its translation: CASSQDPGSSYEQYF.

This clonotype was observed at least ten times. This chain uses TRBV7-9 with TRBJ2-3; D is ambiguous. The germline V and J ends were trimmed by 5 bases and 0 bases, with 12 bases remaining between them. The CDR3 covers 15 residues. Germline CDR1 reads SEHNR; CDR2 reads FQNEAQ (reference sequence). Written as DNA, the CDR3 is TGTGCCAGCAGCCCTCTAGGAGCTAGCACAGATACGCAGTATTTT. Translated, it gives CASSPLGASTDTQYF.